This T cell receptor beta chain stems from a study of control samples from healthy donors and cancer patients. This CDR3 is built from 13 residues. Looked up from germline, CDR1 is WSHSY and CDR2 is SAAADI. The V end was cut by 2 bases, the J end by 4 bases, with 5 bases between. Some clones are missing from TCRdb's copy, which holds only in-frame ones; the method was immunoSEQ multiplex PCR. The data show roughly 150,000 clones, around 88% seen once. The V gene is TRBV10-2, the J gene TRBJ1-4; D is unclear. This sequence originates from a man between 18 and 35 years old in good health. Sequencing input: blood. CDR3 residues: CASSEGNNEKLFF. The CDR3 region has the DNA TGCGCCAGCAGTGAGGGGAATAATGAAAAACTGTTTTTT.